This note documents a single T cell receptor beta chain sequence. Its antigen is not known. The table came from immunoSEQ multiplex PCR; TCRdb's copy has only in-frame clones and leaves some out. This table holds some 100,000 clones, about 89% found once. CDR1 is SQVTM and CDR2 is ANQGSEA in the germline V gene. CDR3 length: 13 residues. Trimming took off 4 bases at V and 4 bases at J, with 13 bases between the two ends. This specimen comes from a study of T cell responses to AZD1222 COVID-19 vaccine. Study conclusions and caveats: Clonal diversity may have been underestimated, and the donors were mostly white British, with more females than males. Only six or seven AZD1222 recipients tested seropositive at baseline. Only after the peak T cell response were repertoires sampled.

This sequence originates from an adult who received the AZD1222 COVID-19 vaccine. The material sequenced was peripheral blood, taken 28 days after the second AZD1222 dose. V gene TRBV29-1 combines with J gene TRBJ1-1; D gene unclear. The CDR3 nucleotides are TGCAGCGTTGTTTCGGGGTTAGGCACTGAAGCTTTCTTT. Translating it yields CSVVSGLGTEAFF.